This paragraph covers one TCR beta chain sequence. The data originate from a study of blood T cell repertoires in COVID-19. Assay used: immunoSEQ multiplex PCR; TCRdb lists only in-frame clones, some missing. The table shows roughly 180,000 clones, with approximately 87% occurring only once. The clonotype originates from a woman aged 45-65 years who had recovered from COVID-19. Sequenced material: PBMCs or T cells enriched from blood (not recorded which).

CDR3 in DNA: TGTGCCAGCAGCTGGACTAGCGGGACAGATACGCAGTATTTT. Its translation: CASSWTSGTDTQYF. This sequence joins TRBV7-9 and TRBJ2-3; TRBD2 agrees at 11 bases. The CDR3 is 14 residues long. V dropped 4 bases and J dropped 3; count of bases not matched to a gene: 0. The V gene's germline CDR1 is SEHNR and CDR2 FQNEAQ (reference sequence).